The 19 T cell receptor beta chains below all came from one sample that was sequenced in a study of beta chain features in type 1 diabetes. Regarding the study as a whole: Shortening of TCRB CDR3s, moderate but significant, appeared in all four CD4+ subsets of Type 1 diabetes patients.

These receptors' antigens are unknown. Of the isolated RNA, all was reverse transcribed, and so the sequenced material was expressed TCRB transcripts. Using immunoSEQ multiplex PCR, the repertoire was profiled, and TCRdb retains in-frame clones only, with some absent. The sample lists a few hundred thousand clones, roughly 22% occurring once. Sequenced sample: naive CD4+ T cells from blood. Receptor source: a woman between 40 and 55 years old with type 1 diabetes.

The CDR3 loop is CASSAPGATNEKLFF. The CDR3 DNA sequence: TGTGCCAGCAGTGCCCCGGGTGCAACTAATGAAAAACTGTTTTTT. This chain joins TRBV25-1 and TRBJ1-4; D is uncertain. The CDR3 runs to 15 residues. V dropped 4 bases and J dropped 0 bases, with 9 bases sitting between them. CDR1 MGHDK and CDR2 SYGVNS come from the germline V gene.

This chain uses TRBV5-4 with TRBJ2-5; the D is unclear. CDR1 is SGHNT and CDR2 is YYREEE in the germline V gene (reference sequence). The CDR3 has 15 amino acids. V was pared by 3 bases and J by 3 bases, with 15 bases between. The CDR3 DNA reads as TGTGCCAGCAGCTCAGGATTGGCCAGCAAAGAGACCCAGTACTTC. Its translation is CASSSGLASKETQYF.

The V and J genes are TRBV6-1 and TRBJ2-7; 9 bases are a match to TRBD1. CDR1 and CDR2 from the germline V gene are MNHNS and SASEGT. The V gene end was trimmed by 7 bases and the J gene end by 1 base; junction bases not matched to a gene: 5. This CDR3 is 14 amino acids long. CDR3 loop: CASTWDRDSYEQYF. The CDR3 nucleotides are TGTGCCAGCACCTGGGACAGGGATTCCTACGAGCAGTACTTC.

The table lists this clone with a few counts. The chain links TRBV7-2 to TRBJ1-2; D is possibly TRBD1 (6 bases). Trimming shortened V by 5 bases and J by 6 bases, and 13 bases separated the two germline ends. This CDR3 has 13 residues. Per the germline V gene, CDR1 is SGHTA and CDR2 is FQGNSA. The DNA of the CDR3 is TGTGCCAGCAGCCACCCCCAGGGGAATGGCTACACCTTC. It translates to CASSHPQGNGYTF.

J is TRBJ2-1 and V is TRBV7-2, with TRBD1 identical over 9 bases. Germline V gives CDR1 SGHTA, CDR2 FQGNSA. This CDR3 region has 14 residues. V shed 4 bases and J 5 bases; nucleotides not matched to a gene: 3. The CDR3 protein is CASSSQGAHNEQFF. CDR3 nucleotide sequence: TGTGCCAGCAGCTCACAGGGGGCCCACAATGAGCAGTTCTTC.

This clone was counted a few times. The genes are TRBV5-4 and TRBJ2-7, with 10 nucleotides matching TRBD2. Trimming cost V 0 bases and J 3 bases; bases outside gene matches: 6. The CDR3 is 16 amino acids. Germline CDR1 SGHNT, CDR2 YYREEE (reference sequence). CDR3 amino acids: CASSLASGRVRYEQYF. CDR3 nucleotides: TGTGCCAGCAGCTTGGCGAGCGGGAGGGTCCGCTACGAGCAGTACTTC.

V gene TRBV4-3 combines with J gene TRBJ1-1, with 7 positions matching TRBD1. In germline, CDR1 is LGHNA, CDR2 YSLEER. The CDR3 runs 16 residues. J was trimmed by 0 bases and V by 1 base; bases with no gene match: 5. The chain's CDR3 is CASSQAPGGMNTEAFF. The CDR3, as DNA: TGCGCCAGCAGCCAAGCCCCAGGGGGAATGAACACTGAAGCTTTCTTT.

This clone was seen a handful of times. This sample includes further DNA sequences coding for the same CDR3. The chain is built from TRBV28 and TRBJ1-2; unclear D gene. The V end lost 3 bases, the J end lost 3 bases, and 5 bases lay between the germline ends. Germline loops: CDR1 MDHEN, CDR2 SYDVKM. This CDR3 has 12 amino acids. The CDR3 DNA is TGTGCCAGCAGTTTGTCAGACTATGGCTACACCTTC. It translates to CASSLSDYGYTF.

This clone was detected only a few times. The genes are TRBV6-6 and TRBJ2-7; a weak D match, TRBD1 (7 bases). The CDR3 length is 15 residues. Deletions cut 10 bases from V and 0 bases from J, with 19 bases between. CDR1 is MNHNY, CDR2 SVGAGI, per germline (reference sequence). CDR3 amino acids: CAISSSGGSSYEQYF. The CDR3 DNA reads TGTGCCATCTCAAGCTCAGGGGGGAGCTCCTACGAGCAGTACTTC.

The genes are TRBV29-1 and TRBJ2-7; 9 nucleotides line up with TRBD1. Losses at the gene ends were 7 bases for V and 5 bases for J; bases not matched to a gene: 12. This CDR3 contains 14 residues. CDR1 and CDR2 from the germline V gene are SQVTM and ANQGSEA. This chain's CDR3 is CSAFTGTGYNEQYF. CDR3 coding DNA: TGCAGCGCTTTTACCGGGACAGGGTATAACGAGCAGTACTTC.

The gene calls are TRBV29-1 and TRBJ2-5; 7 nucleotides match TRBD1. The junction had 8 bases not matched to a gene; V was cut back by 3 bases and J by 4 bases. The germline gives CDR1 SQVTM, CDR2 ANQGSEA. The CDR3 extends over 14 amino acids. The CDR3 spells CSVDQTGAPETQYF. The CDR3 bases are TGCAGCGTTGATCAAACAGGGGCCCCAGAGACCCAGTACTTC.

J is TRBJ2-1 and V is TRBV7-7, with D maybe TRBD2 (6 bases). This CDR3 contains 14 residues. V gave up 5 bases and J gave up 6 bases, with 14 bases separating them. Looked up from germline, CDR1 is SSHAT and CDR2 is FNYEAQ (reference sequence). For the CDR3, the DNA is TGTGCCAGCAGCCCCCGGCGGGAAAGCAATGAGCAGTTCTTC. Its translation: CASSPRRESNEQFF.

This rearrangement joins TRBV7-2 to TRBJ1-5; the D gene is possibly TRBD1 (5 bases). Germline V gene sequence: CDR1 SGHTA, CDR2 FQGNSA. V lost 5 bases, J lost 6 bases, and 20 bases lay in between. The CDR3 loop spans 16 amino acids. CDR3 residues: CASSAPDRGTAQPQHF. The CDR3 coding sequence is TGTGCCAGCAGCGCGCCGGATAGGGGCACCGCTCAGCCCCAGCATTTT.

The V call is TRBV13, the J call TRBJ2-3; 7 bases agree with TRBD1. The germline V gene has CDR1 PRHDT and CDR2 FYEKMQ (reference sequence). This CDR3 has 14 residues. V dropped 5 bases and J dropped 2; count of bases not matched to a gene: 4. The CDR3 nucleotides read TGTGCCAGCAGCCCGGGACAGTTCACAGATACGCAGTATTTT. Protein product: CASSPGQFTDTQYF.

This clone was picked up a small number of times. The rearrangement links TRBV7-2 to TRBJ1-1, with 8 bases aligning to TRBD1. Germline V gene lookup returns CDR1 SGHTA and CDR2 FQGNSA. V lost 1 base and J lost 0; bases outside the gene matches: 7. This CDR3 is 17 amino acids long. The CDR3 bases are TGTGCCAGCAGCTTAGTAATGGGGACAGGTGTGAACACTGAAGCTTTCTTT. Its translation: CASSLVMGTGVNTEAFF.

The rearrangement uses TRBV25-1 and TRBJ1-1; D possibly corresponds to TRBD1 (5 bases). CDR3 length: 15 residues. CDR1 MGHDK and CDR2 SYGVNS come from the germline V gene. Trimming removed 5 bases at V and 1 base at J, with 14 bases between. In nucleotides, the CDR3 is TGTGCCAGCAGTCCACCGACAGTTACGAACACTGAAGCTTTCTTT. Its translation: CASSPPTVTNTEAFF.

This rearrangement joins TRBV28 to TRBJ1-4; TRBD1 might be the D (6 bases). The CDR3 has 16 residues. The germline CDR1 and CDR2 sequences are MDHEN and SYDVKM. Deletions cut 5 bases from V and 3 bases from J, with 16 bases between. The CDR3 sequence is CASSDLAGEANEKLFF. In DNA, the CDR3 is TGTGCCAGCAGTGACTTAGCAGGGGAAGCTAATGAAAAACTGTTTTTT.

This clone was detected a few times. This chain links TRBV18 with TRBJ2-1; D may be TRBD2 (5 bases). The germline V gene has CDR1 KGHSH and CDR2 LQKENI. Trimming pared 8 bases from V and 1 base from J, leaving 6 bases between. The CDR3 has 12 amino acids. The DNA of the CDR3 is TGTGCCAGCCGGGGTTCCTACAATGAGCAGTTCTTC. It codes for CASRGSYNEQFF.

The chain carries TRBV7-9 and TRBJ1-1; D is possibly TRBD1 (5 bases). This CDR3 contains 10 residues. V was cut by 11 bases and J by 7 bases, with 11 bases left in between. Germline CDR1 reads SEHNR; CDR2 reads FQNEAQ (reference sequence). CDR3 sequence (DNA): TGTGCCCTTTCACAGGATGAAGCTTTCTTT. This translates into CALSQDEAFF.